Listed here are 20 T cell receptor beta chains from one sample, sequenced in a study of T cell responses to AZD1222 COVID-19 vaccine. Profiled with immunoSEQ multiplex PCR; TCRdb holds only in-frame clones, not every one. This table has some 180,000 clones, approximately 90% appearing once. Source: peripheral blood, taken 28 days after the second AZD1222 dose. The receptors here all came from an adult who received the AZD1222 COVID-19 vaccine.

This sequence joins TRBV7-9 and TRBJ2-1; 9 nucleotides line up with TRBD2. V lost 5 bases, J lost 6 bases, and 8 bases stayed unmatched. CDR1 SEHNR and CDR2 FQNEAQ come from the germline V gene (reference sequence). CDR3 length equals 15 residues. In DNA form, the CDR3 reads TGTGCCAGCAGCCCTGGGGCTAGCGGGACCAATGAGCAGTTCTTC. It specifies CASSPGASGTNEQFF.

The chain combines TRBV19 with TRBJ2-7; D possibly uses TRBD1 or TRBD2 (5 bases each). The germline V and J ends were trimmed by 6 bases and 9 bases, with 18 bases remaining between them. This CDR3 comprises 13 residues. Per the germline V gene, CDR1 is LNHDA and CDR2 is SQIVND (reference sequence). The CDR3 coding sequence is TGTGCCAGTAGCGTAAAGGGGCCGGGGACGCAGTACTTC. As protein: CASSVKGPGTQYF.

The chain combines TRBV27 with TRBJ2-3, with D tentatively TRBD2 (6 bases). The germline CDR1 and CDR2 sequences are MNHEY and SMNVEV (reference sequence). V was clipped by 3 bases and J by 0 bases, with 13 bases between them. The CDR3 spans 16 residues. The CDR3 region has the DNA TGTGCCAGCAGTTTGGGACTTGCCATTAGCACAGATACGCAGTATTTT. It is translated as CASSLGLAISTDTQYF.

The CDR3 DNA is TGCAGCGTTGAAGATCAGCAGTCCAGCACAGATACGCAGTATTTT. Its translation is CSVEDQQSSTDTQYF. The V call is TRBV29-1, the J call TRBJ2-3, with D unclear. This CDR3 has 15 residues. V lost 0 bases and J 0 bases, leaving 10 bases between the germline ends. Germline lookup yields CDR1 SQVTM and CDR2 ANQGSEA.

The rearrangement links TRBV5-1 to TRBJ2-5; perhaps TRBD1 as D (5 bases). This CDR3 contains 15 residues. CDR1 is SGHRS and CDR2 is YFSETQ in the germline V gene. Trimming removed 4 bases from V and 1 base from J, with 14 bases in between. The CDR3 nucleotides read TGCGCCAGCAGCCCGCCTTTAGGGGCCCAAGAGACCCAGTACTTC. It codes for CASSPPLGAQETQYF.

The chain links TRBV30 to TRBJ2-1, with D possibly TRBD2 on 7 matching bases. Germline assignment: CDR1 GTSNPN and CDR2 SVGIG (reference sequence). V was clipped by 8 bases and J by 1 base, with 15 bases between them. The CDR3 loop spans 14 amino acids. The CDR3 DNA sequence: TGTGCCATCTCTGAGGGGGGGTCCTACAATGAGCAGTTCTTC. Amino acid sequence: CAISEGGSYNEQFF. Full variable domain (missing parts from reference TRBV30 and TRBJ2-1): SQTIHQWPATLVQPVGSPLSLECTVEGTSNPNLYWYRQAAGRGLQLLFYSVGIGQISSEVPQNLSASRPQDRQFILSSKKLLLSDSGFYLCAISEGGSYNEQFFGPGTRLTVL.

V gene TRBV4-1 combines with J gene TRBJ2-4; a possible D gene is TRBD1 (6 bases). CDR1 is MGHRA, CDR2 YSYEKL, per germline. The CDR3 spans 18 residues. Between the trimmed V and J ends, which lost 4 bases and 0 bases, there was a span of 19 bases. The DNA of the CDR3 is TGCGCCAGCAGCCCATTGTCTGGACAGAAACTAGCCAAAAACATTCAGTACTTC. It encodes CASSPLSGQKLAKNIQYF.

V is TRBV18 and J is TRBJ2-1; 11 bases match TRBD2. With V trimmed by 3 bases and J by 7 bases, 2 bases remained unmatched. Germline lookup yields CDR1 KGHSH and CDR2 LQKENI. This CDR3 comprises 14 residues. The CDR3 DNA sequence: TGTGCCAGCTCACCGGGACTAGCGGATAATGAGCAGTTCTTC. Translated: CASSPGLADNEQFF.

V and J are TRBV4-3 and TRBJ2-7; D is uncertain. Germline lookup yields CDR1 LGHNA and CDR2 YSLEER. CDR3 length equals 14 residues. V lost 0 bases and J lost 1, with 7 bases in between. CDR3 nucleotides: TGCGCCAGCAGCCAAGATAGGAGATCCTACGAGCAGTACTTC. Protein: CASSQDRRSYEQYF.

The J gene is TRBJ2-2, the V gene TRBV5-5; 13 bases are shared with TRBD2. The CDR3 sequence is 15 residues long. CDR1 is SGHKS, CDR2 YYEKEE, per germline (reference sequence). After removal of 4 bases from V and 4 bases from J, the junction contained 1 base not matched to a gene. DNA of the CDR3: TGTGCCAGCAGCCGACTAGCGGGAGGCACCGGGGAGCTGTTTTTT. This sequence encodes CASSRLAGGTGELFF.

The V call is TRBV19, the J call TRBJ2-7; tentative D call: TRBD2 (6 bases). CDR3 length: 15 amino acids. The germline V and J ends were trimmed by 3 bases and 4 bases, with 16 bases remaining between them. The germline CDR1 and CDR2 sequences are LNHDA and SQIVND (reference sequence). This CDR3 is CASSILSGVGYEQYF. In DNA, the CDR3 is TGTGCCAGTAGTATTTTGTCGGGAGTCGGTTACGAGCAGTACTTC.

Relative to its sample, this clone is medium-sized (0.01 to 0.1%). The J gene is TRBJ2-7, the V gene TRBV27; TRBD1 might be the D (5 bases). Trimming took off 5 bases at V and 0 bases at J, with 8 bases between the two ends. Germline assignment: CDR1 MNHEY and CDR2 SMNVEV (reference sequence). This CDR3 contains 13 residues. CDR3 bases: TGTGCCAGCAGTGACAGCCACTCCTACGAGCAGTACTTC. Translated: CASSDSHSYEQYF.

The V and J genes are TRBV19 and TRBJ2-2, with TRBD2 identical over 9 bases. The V gene's germline CDR1 is LNHDA and CDR2 SQIVND (reference sequence). The CDR3 loop spans 15 amino acids. Losses at the gene ends were 5 bases for V and 7 bases for J; bases not matched to a gene: 8. The CDR3: CASSATRGGVGELFF. The CDR3 nucleotides are TGTGCCAGTAGTGCCACGCGGGGGGGCGTCGGGGAGCTGTTTTTT.

The chain carries TRBV7-2 and TRBJ1-3; maybe TRBD1 (5 bases). The germline V and J ends were trimmed by 5 bases and 3 bases, with 14 bases remaining between them. This CDR3 contains 15 residues. CDR1 is SGHTA, CDR2 FQGNSA, per germline. The CDR3 DNA is TGTGCCAGCAGCAGCAGTAGGGGAGTTGGAAACACCATATATTTT. This gives the protein CASSSSRGVGNTIYF.

This clone was seen once. V and J are TRBV5-1 and TRBJ1-2; possible D gene TRBD1, 5 bases. The CDR3 sequence is 16 residues long. V shed 1 base and J shed 0 bases, with 13 bases lying between them. Germline lookup yields CDR1 SGHRS and CDR2 YFSETQ. The DNA for the CDR3 is TGCGCCAGCAGCTTGCCCCGGGACGGAACTAACTATGGCTACACCTTC. Translating it yields CASSLPRDGTNYGYTF. The entire variable domain, with the rest obtained from reference TRBV5-1 and TRBJ1-2, is as follows: KAGVTQTPRYLIKTRGQQVTLSCSPISGHRSVSWYQQTPGQGLQFLFEYFSETQRNKGNFPGRFSGRQFSNSRSEMNVSTLELGDSALYLCASSLPRDGTNYGYTFGSGTRLTVV.

This clone appeared once. This chain connects TRBV30 to TRBJ2-3, with D perhaps matching TRBD1 (6 bases). The CDR3 consists of 15 residues. V was pared by 1 base and J by 2 bases, with 13 bases between. Looked up from germline, CDR1 is GTSNPN and CDR2 is SVGIG (reference sequence). The CDR3 nucleotides are TGTGCCTGGAGTGCCGGGACACTGAACACAGATACGCAGTATTTT. This encodes CAWSAGTLNTDTQYF.

This rearrangement joins TRBV2 to TRBJ2-5, with D possibly matching TRBD2 (5 bases). Germline V gene data show CDR1 as SNHLY and CDR2 as FYNNEI. The V end lost 2 bases, the J end lost 5 bases, and 12 bases lay between the germline ends. CDR3 length equals 14 residues. The CDR3 DNA is TGTGCCAGCAGTGAATTGATCAGCGGCGAGACCCAGTACTTC. Translating gives CASSELISGETQYF. The full variable domain, in which reference TRBV2 and TRBJ2-5 provide the parts outside the CDR3, is EPEVTQTPSHQVTQMGQEVILRCVPISNHLYFYWYRQILGQKVEFLVSFYNNEISEKSEIFDDQFSVERPDGSNFTLKIRSTKLEDSAMYFCASSELISGETQYFGPGTRLLVL.

This chain joins TRBV5-1 and TRBJ2-3; 7 bases fit TRBD1. Germline V gene sequence: CDR1 SGHRS, CDR2 YFSETQ. After removal of 0 bases from V and 2 bases from J, the junction contained 6 bases not matched to a gene. CDR3 length equals 16 residues. The CDR3 nucleotides are TGCGCCAGCAGCTTGGCGGGACAGAGCTACACAGATACGCAGTATTTT. Translation: CASSLAGQSYTDTQYF.

On this clone itself: Other DNA sequences in the same sample also yield this CDR3. V gene TRBV10-2 combines with J gene TRBJ1-5; 10 bases agree with TRBD1. The V gene's germline CDR1 is WSHSY and CDR2 SAAADI. This CDR3 contains 14 residues. With V trimmed by 6 bases and J by 4 bases, 3 bases remained unmatched. Here the CDR3 reads CASRRGQGNQPQHF. CDR3 sequence (DNA): TGCGCCAGCAGGAGGGGACAGGGGAATCAGCCCCAGCATTTT.

The rearrangement joins TRBV19 to TRBJ2-3; 8 bases are a match to TRBD1. The CDR3 extends over 14 amino acids. Trimming removed 6 bases from V and 5 bases from J; junction bases left unmatched: 7. The V gene's germline CDR1 is LNHDA and CDR2 SQIVND (reference sequence). The CDR3 nucleotides read TGTGCCAGTAGCCCACAGGGGGGAGGAGATACGCAGTATTTT. Protein sequence: CASSPQGGGDTQYF.